The source of this T cell receptor (beta chain) is a study of T cell repertoires in aging, cancer and after chemotherapy. Study as a whole: Donors were grouped into six age bands spanning 30 or younger through 70 or older. Chronic lymphocytic leukemia patients on fludarabine- or bendamustine-based regimens gave paired samples before and after chemotherapy.

Study findings and constraints: Rebound thymic output was suggested by rising median generation probability during chemotherapy in each cancer cohort. Untreated cancer patients had significantly lower blood TCR diversity than age-matched healthy donors.

Germline V gene data show CDR1 as SQVTM and CDR2 as ANQGSEA. The ends were cut back, 4 bases at V and 2 bases at J, with 8 bases in the middle. CDR3 size: 12 residues. This clonotype is large. Its matching antigen is unknown. TRB rearrangements spanning V, D and J were amplified using mixed TRB-A/B primers. Via MiXCR, TCRdb re-called the multiplex PCR reads, giving one row per CDR3 protein. This table has 1,200 or so distinct CDR3 sequences, 26% appearing once. Amplification of TCR beta used genomic DNA extracted from peripheral blood. The sample was blood. J is TRBJ2-5 and V is TRBV29-1; a weak D match, TRBD2 (5 bases). The source of this sequence is a human donor with a blood cancer. This CDR3 is CSVVKRQETQYF. The DNA of the CDR3 is TGCAGCGTTGTTAAGCGGCAAGAGACCCAGTACTTC.